This TCR beta chain derives from a study of T cell responses to AZD1222 COVID-19 vaccine. The protocol was immunoSEQ multiplex PCR, while the TCRdb copy is restricted to in-frame clones and leaves out a portion. Counted here are about 130,000 clones, about 91% occurring once; the ten biggest clones make up 1.5% to 2%. The sample here was peripheral blood, taken on day 0 of AZD1222 vaccination. This clonotype was sampled from an adult in good health.

The CDR3 reads CASSLGGQEDGYTF. CDR3 sequence (DNA): TGTGCCAGCAGCTTGGGAGGACAGGAGGATGGCTACACCTTC. This chain uses TRBV7-9 with TRBJ1-2; 7 bases line up with TRBD1. Per germline, CDR1 SEHNR and CDR2 FQNEAQ (reference sequence). CDR3 length equals 14 residues. With V trimmed by 3 bases and J by 6 bases, 7 bases remained unmatched. Drawing the rest from reference TRBV7-9 and TRBJ1-2, the complete variable domain is DTGVSQNPRHKITKRGQNVTFRCDPISEHNRLYWYRQTLGQGPEFLTYFQNEAQLEKSRLLSDRFSAERPKGSFSTLEIQRTEQGDSAMYLCASSLGGQEDGYTFGSGTRLTVV.